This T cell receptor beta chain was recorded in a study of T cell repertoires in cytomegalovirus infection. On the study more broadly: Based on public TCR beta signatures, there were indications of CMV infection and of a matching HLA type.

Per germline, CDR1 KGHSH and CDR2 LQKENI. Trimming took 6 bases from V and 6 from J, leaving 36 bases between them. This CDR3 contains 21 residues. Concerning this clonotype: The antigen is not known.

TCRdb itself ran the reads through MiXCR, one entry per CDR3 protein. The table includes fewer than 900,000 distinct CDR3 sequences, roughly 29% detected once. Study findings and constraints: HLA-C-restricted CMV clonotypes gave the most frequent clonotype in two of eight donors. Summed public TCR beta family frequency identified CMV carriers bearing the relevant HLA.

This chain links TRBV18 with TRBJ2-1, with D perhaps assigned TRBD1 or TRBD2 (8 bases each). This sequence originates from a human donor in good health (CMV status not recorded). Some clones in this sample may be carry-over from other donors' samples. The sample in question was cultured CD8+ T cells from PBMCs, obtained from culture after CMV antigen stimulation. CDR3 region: CASSPDRANLQVERGGNEQFF. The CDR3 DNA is TGTGCCAGCTCCCCGGACAGGGCAAATCTTCAGGTTGAACGGGGGGGCAATGAGCAGTTCTTC.